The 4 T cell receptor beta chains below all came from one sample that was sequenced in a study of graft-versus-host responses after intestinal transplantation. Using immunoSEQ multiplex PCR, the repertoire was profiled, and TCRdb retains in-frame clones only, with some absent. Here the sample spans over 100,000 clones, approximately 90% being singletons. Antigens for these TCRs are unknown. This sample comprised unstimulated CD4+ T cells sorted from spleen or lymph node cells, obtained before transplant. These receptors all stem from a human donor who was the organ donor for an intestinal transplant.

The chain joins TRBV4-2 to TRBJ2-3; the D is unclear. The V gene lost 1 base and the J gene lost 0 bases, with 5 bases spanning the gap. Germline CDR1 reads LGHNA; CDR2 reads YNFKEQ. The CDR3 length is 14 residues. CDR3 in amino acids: CASSQGSSTDTQYF. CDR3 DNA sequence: TGTGCCAGCAGCCAAGGGTCCAGCACAGATACGCAGTATTTT.

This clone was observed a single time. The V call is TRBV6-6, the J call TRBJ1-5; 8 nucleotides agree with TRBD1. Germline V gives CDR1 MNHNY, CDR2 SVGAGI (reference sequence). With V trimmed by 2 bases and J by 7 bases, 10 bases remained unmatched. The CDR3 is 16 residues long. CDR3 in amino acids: CASSYVVGQGGQPQHF. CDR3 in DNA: TGTGCCAGCAGTTACGTCGTTGGACAGGGAGGCCAGCCCCAGCATTTT.

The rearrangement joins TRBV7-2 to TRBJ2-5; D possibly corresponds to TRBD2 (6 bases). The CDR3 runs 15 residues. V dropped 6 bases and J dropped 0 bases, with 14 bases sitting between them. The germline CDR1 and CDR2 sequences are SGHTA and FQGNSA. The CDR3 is CASRLGLKYQETQYF. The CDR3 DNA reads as TGTGCCAGCAGGCTGGGACTGAAGTACCAAGAGACCCAGTACTTC. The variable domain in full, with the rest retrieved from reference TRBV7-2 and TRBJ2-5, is GAGVSQSPSNKVTEKGKDVELRCDPISGHTALYWYRQSLGQGLEFLIYFQGNSAPDKSGLPSDRFSAERTGGSVSTLTIQRTQQEDSAVYLCASRLGLKYQETQYFGPGTRLLVL.

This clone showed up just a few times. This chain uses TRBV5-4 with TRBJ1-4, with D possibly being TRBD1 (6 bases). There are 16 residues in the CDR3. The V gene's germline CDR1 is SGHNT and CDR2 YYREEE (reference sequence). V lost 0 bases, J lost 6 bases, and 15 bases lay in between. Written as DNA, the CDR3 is TGTGCCAGCAGCTTGGCCACGGGGGGCCGGGATGAAAAACTGTTTTTT. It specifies CASSLATGGRDEKLFF.